This passage covers 24 T cell receptor beta chains from one sample sequenced in a study of shared clonotypes between healthy human individuals. Profiling relied on immunoSEQ multiplex PCR, and the TCRdb table lists in-frame clones only, not all of them. The table shows over a million clones, with over 95% occurring only once. Material: naive CD4+ T cells sorted from blood. Subset specified: CD45RA+ positively selected. These receptors came from a man aged 25-45 years in good health.

For this clone: Distinct nucleotide sequences in the sample also encode this CDR3. This rearrangement joins TRBV6-5 to TRBJ1-1, with 8 bases fitting TRBD1. The V gene end was trimmed by 5 bases and the J gene end by 4 bases; junction bases not matched to a gene: 3. The CDR3 loop spans 13 amino acids. The germline V gene encodes CDR1 MNHEY and CDR2 SVGAGI. CDR3 amino acids: CASSRQGPTEAFF. Written as DNA, the CDR3 is TGTGCCAGCAGTCGACAGGGGCCCACTGAAGCTTTCTTT.

The gene calls are TRBV5-1 and TRBJ2-7; unclear D gene. V shed 0 bases and J shed 5 bases, with 6 bases lying between them. CDR3 size: 12 residues. Germline V gene sequence: CDR1 SGHRS, CDR2 YFSETQ. In nucleotides, the CDR3 is TGCGCCAGCAGCTTGGGTGGGGACGAGCAGTACTTC. As protein: CASSLGGDEQYF.

This chain connects TRBV18 to TRBJ2-5; D is possibly TRBD1 (5 bases). Germline assignment: CDR1 KGHSH and CDR2 LQKENI. CDR3 length: 13 amino acids. V was cut by 5 bases and J by 2 bases, with 9 bases left in between. The CDR3 DNA is TGTGCCAGCTCAGGACAACTTCAAGAGACCCAGTACTTC. As protein: CASSGQLQETQYF.

J is TRBJ2-3 and V is TRBV6-4; D remains unclear. CDR1 and CDR2 (germline): MRHNA, SNTAGT. V gave up 4 bases and J gave up 5 bases, with 10 bases separating them. The CDR3 has 13 amino acids. CDR3 DNA: TGTGCCAGCAGTGGACCGGGTGGAGATACGCAGTATTTT. Its protein is CASSGPGGDTQYF.

CDR3 nucleotides: TGTGCCAGCACCTCTGTGGGACAGGGGTTTACTGGGGCCAACGTCCTGACTTTC. It yields the protein CASTSVGQGFTGANVLTF. The V and J genes are TRBV28 and TRBJ2-6; the match to TRBD1 covers 10 bases. Germline V CDR1 and CDR2: MDHEN, SYDVKM. V shed 7 bases, J shed 2 bases, and the junction held 11 bases outside the gene matches. This CDR3 is 18 amino acids long. Complete variable domain (other parts from reference TRBV28 and TRBJ2-6): DVKVTQSSRYLVKRTGEKVFLECVQDMDHENMFWYRQDPGLGLRLIYFSYDVKMKEKGDIPEGYSVSREKKERFSLILESASTNQTSMYLCASTSVGQGFTGANVLTFGAGSRLTVL.

The CDR3 loop reads CASSPLGRHNYGYTF. As DNA, the CDR3 is TGTGCCAGCAGCCCTTTAGGGCGTCACAACTATGGCTACACCTTC. The V call is TRBV11-2, the J call TRBJ1-2; D is uncertain. CDR3 size: 15 residues. V lost 5 bases and J lost 2, with 15 bases in between. Germline V lookup: CDR1 SGHAT, CDR2 FQNNGV.

This chain links TRBV5-1 with TRBJ2-3; 14 bases match TRBD2. The CDR3 loop spans 16 amino acids. In germline, CDR1 is SGHRS, CDR2 YFSETQ. J was trimmed by 5 bases and V by 4 bases; bases with no gene match: 6. The CDR3 DNA reads as TGCGCCAGCAGCCCCGGACTAGCGGGGGGAGGAGATACGCAGTATTTT. The encoded protein is CASSPGLAGGGDTQYF.

This chain connects TRBV5-4 to TRBJ2-5; D is unresolved. The germline V gene has CDR1 SGHNT and CDR2 YYREEE (reference sequence). This CDR3 spans 13 amino acids. V was trimmed by 2 bases and J by 8 bases, leaving 13 bases between them. The CDR3 nucleotides are TGTGCCAGCAGCTTTAGGAACGGGCCTACCCAGTACTTC. This translates into CASSFRNGPTQYF.

For the CDR3, the DNA is TGTGCCTCCCAGGGAGACGGCTACACCTTC. Its protein is CASQGDGYTF. The chain combines TRBV7-9 with TRBJ1-2; D perhaps matches TRBD1 (5 bases). The CDR3 has 10 amino acids. The germline CDR1 and CDR2 sequences are SEHNR and FQNEAQ (reference sequence). The V and J ends lost 11 bases and 8 bases respectively, with 12 bases between them.

The gene calls are TRBV30 and TRBJ1-1; TRBD1 matches 7 bases. Germline V lookup: CDR1 GTSNPN, CDR2 SVGIG (reference sequence). With 6 bases clipped from V and 3 bases from J, the junction kept 4 bases outside the gene matches. CDR3 length: 12 amino acids. The CDR3 DNA reads as TGTGCCTGCCACACAGGGGACACTGAAGCTTTCTTT. Its protein product is CACHTGDTEAFF.

CDR3 coding DNA: TGTGCCAGCAGTGAAAACCCAGGGAACACTGAAGCTTTCTTT. Encoded protein: CASSENPGNTEAFF. The chain has TRBV6-1 and TRBJ1-1; D is uncertain. With 2 bases removed from V and 1 base from J, the gap between germline ends came to 8 bases. The CDR3 covers 14 residues. Looked up from germline, CDR1 is MNHNS and CDR2 is SASEGT.

This chain uses TRBV18 with TRBJ1-1; D perhaps matches TRBD1 (5 bases). Germline V gene sequence: CDR1 KGHSH, CDR2 LQKENI. There are 12 residues in the CDR3. Trimming took 3 bases from V and 7 from J, leaving 9 bases between them. DNA of the CDR3: TGTGCCAGCTCACCGGAGGGGAGTGAAGCTTTCTTT. It encodes CASSPEGSEAFF.

This chain uses TRBV15 with TRBJ2-5, with 11 bases matching TRBD2. Germline loops: CDR1 LNHNV, CDR2 YYDKDF (reference sequence). The CDR3 runs 16 residues. After removal of 0 bases from V and 6 bases from J, the junction contained 6 bases not matched to a gene. The CDR3 DNA reads as TGTGCCACCAGCAGAGATAGGGCTAGCGGGAGGCAGACCCAGTACTTC. This translates into CATSRDRASGRQTQYF.

This chain joins TRBV5-1 and TRBJ2-7; a possible D gene is TRBD2 (5 bases). V was trimmed by 4 bases and J by 1 base, leaving 15 bases between them. The CDR3 has 15 amino acids. The V gene's germline CDR1 is SGHRS and CDR2 YFSETQ. This chain's CDR3 is CASSPQADSSYEQYF. The CDR3 nucleotides read TGCGCCAGCAGCCCCCAAGCGGATTCATCCTACGAGCAGTACTTC.

The chain combines TRBV15 with TRBJ2-1; the match to TRBD2 covers 8 bases. The V gene end was trimmed by 1 base and the J gene end by 5 bases; junction bases not matched to a gene: 13. CDR1 and CDR2 from the germline V gene are LNHNV and YYDKDF (reference sequence). The CDR3 runs 18 residues. The CDR3 here is CATSRARRAGATHNEQFF. The CDR3 DNA follows: TGTGCCACCAGCAGAGCCCGGCGAGCGGGAGCAACCCACAATGAGCAGTTCTTC.

This sequence joins TRBV6-1 and TRBJ2-3; D is unresolved. The CDR3 is 15 amino acids. Trimming cost V 0 bases and J 4 bases, with 11 bases left between them. Germline CDR1 reads MNHNS; CDR2 reads SASEGT. CDR3 in amino acids: CASSEAPAKPDTQYF. CDR3 DNA: TGTGCCAGCAGTGAAGCGCCGGCTAAACCAGATACGCAGTATTTT.

The genes are TRBV2 and TRBJ1-2; no firm D call. V lost 3 bases, J lost 10 bases, and 12 bases lay in between. In germline, CDR1 is SNHLY, CDR2 FYNNEI. CDR3 length: 12 residues. The CDR3 DNA is TGTGCCAGCAGTGACAGAACTATGGTCTACACCTTC. It codes for CASSDRTMVYTF.

J is TRBJ2-7 and V is TRBV15; 7 bases fit TRBD1. With 0 bases clipped from V and 3 bases from J, the junction kept 5 bases outside the gene matches. Germline V gene sequence: CDR1 LNHNV, CDR2 YYDKDF (reference sequence). This CDR3 is 15 amino acids long. CDR3 sequence (DNA): TGTGCCACCAGCAGAGATACCAGGGGGATCTACGAGCAGTACTTC. It specifies CATSRDTRGIYEQYF.

The CDR3 spells CASSPQGPGNNEQFF. The CDR3 DNA sequence: TGCGCCAGCAGCCCACAGGGGCCGGGGAACAATGAGCAGTTCTTC. This sequence joins TRBV5-1 and TRBJ2-1; 7 bases fit TRBD1. CDR3 size: 15 residues. Per germline, CDR1 SGHRS and CDR2 YFSETQ. Trimming removed 4 bases from V and 5 bases from J; junction bases left unmatched: 9.

This clone appeared once. The chain is built from TRBV29-1 and TRBJ2-7, with D maybe TRBD2 (6 bases). Trimming shortened V by 4 bases and J by 2 bases, and 9 bases separated the two germline ends. CDR3 length equals 12 residues. CDR1 and CDR2 (germline): SQVTM, ANQGSEA. The CDR3 nucleotides are TGCAGCGTTGGTGCGGGAACCTACGAGCAGTACTTC. Protein product: CSVGAGTYEQYF.

The chain recombines TRBV27 with TRBJ2-7, with TRBD2 matching over 11 bases. The CDR3 has 15 residues. Germline V lookup: CDR1 MNHEY, CDR2 SMNVEV (reference sequence). V shed 5 bases and J 5 bases; nucleotides not matched to a gene: 8. The CDR3 reads CASSPLAGGPDEQYF. The CDR3 DNA follows: TGTGCCAGCAGTCCCTTAGCGGGAGGGCCCGACGAGCAGTACTTC.

The rearrangement joins TRBV19 to TRBJ2-3; D unclear. Germline loops: CDR1 LNHDA, CDR2 SQIVND (reference sequence). The length of the CDR3 is 15 residues. V was pared by 3 bases and J by 2 bases, with 12 bases between. The CDR3 protein is CASSIVGSSTDTQYF. CDR3 sequence (DNA): TGTGCCAGTAGTATTGTGGGGTCCTCCACAGATACGCAGTATTTT.

This chain connects TRBV18 to TRBJ2-7; D unclear. Trimming pared 1 base from V and 6 bases from J, leaving 16 bases between. The CDR3 runs 15 residues. Germline-derived CDR1 and CDR2 are KGHSH and LQKENI. CDR3 in amino acids: CASSPLGKGLIEQYF. The CDR3 region has the DNA TGTGCCAGCTCACCACTGGGGAAGGGTCTTATCGAGCAGTACTTC.

The chain uses TRBV18 and TRBJ1-1; D ambiguous. Per germline, CDR1 KGHSH and CDR2 LQKENI. The V end lost 3 bases, the J end lost 4 bases, and 15 bases lay between the germline ends. This CDR3 contains 15 residues. This CDR3 reads CASSPTRVRGTEAFF. The CDR3, as DNA: TGTGCCAGCTCACCCACGCGGGTGCGGGGCACTGAAGCTTTCTTT.